The following is a T cell receptor beta chain sequence with its context. This sample is drawn from a study of human T cells and chemical hapten exposure. J was trimmed by 5 bases and V by 3 bases; bases with no gene match: 3. CDR1 is SGHRS, CDR2 YFSETQ, per germline. The CDR3 is 14 residues long. Time point: patch test 2, 6 weeks after DPC sensitization. Specified treatment: therapeutic diphenylcyclopropenone sensitization with weekly scalp DPC. Each CDR3 protein gets one entry after TCRdb re-called the RACE reads with MiXCR. The data hold some 99,000 distinct CDR3 sequences, with about a tenth observed a single time.

Sequencing was performed on whole blood, taken in connection with sensitization to the hapten diphenylcyclopropenone (DPC). The receptor was isolated from a woman in her thirties or forties with alopecia areata. Some clones in this sample may be carry-over from other donors' samples. The genes are TRBV5-1 and TRBJ2-5, with 11 bases aligning to TRBD1. This CDR3 is CASSWTGGEETQYF. In nucleotides, the CDR3 is TGCGCCAGCAGCTGGACAGGGGGCGAGGAGACCCAGTACTTC.